Reported below is one TCR beta chain. The data are from a study of Ad26.COV2.S vaccination and SARS-CoV-2 variants. Treatment of the sample: some 19 received Ad26.COV2.S at low or high dose, single or two shots; five or six received placebo; per-sample allocation not given. Samples were taken on day 63 after the first vaccine or placebo injection. Clones were sequenced by immunoSEQ multiplex PCR, and TCRdb holds only the in-frame ones, with some missing. Counted here are under 550,000 clones, roughly 90% occurring once; the ten biggest clones make up about 3.6%. CDR3 length equals 15 residues. Germline lookup yields CDR1 KGHDR and CDR2 SFDVKD. V lost 5 bases and J lost 3, with 15 bases in between.

The rearrangement joins TRBV24-1 to TRBJ2-5; possible D gene TRBD1, 7 bases. Here the sequenced sample was peripheral blood, taken in a trial of Ad26.COV2.S vaccine versus placebo. The TCR sequence derives from a person aged 18-65 years who received the Ad26.COV2.S COVID-19 vaccine or a placebo. CDR3 sequence: CATSGGTVTKETQYF. CDR3 in DNA: TGTGCCACCAGTGGCGGGACAGTCACGAAAGAGACCCAGTACTTC.